This TCR beta chain was profiled in a study of blood T cell repertoires in COVID-19. Study summary: Whether acute or convalescent, the COVID-19 samples came from the United States, Italy and Spain. PBMCs, B-cell-depleted T cells, or T cells provided the cDNA or gDNA that made up the material.

Method: immunoSEQ multiplex PCR; TCRdb's copy keeps in-frame clones and lacks some. The data hold 400,000 or so clones, with about 89% observed a single time. CDR1 is LNHDA and CDR2 is SQIVND in the germline V gene (reference sequence). This CDR3 contains 15 residues. V dropped 3 bases and J dropped 5; count of bases not matched to a gene: 8. Ages ranged from about 18 to 89 years, with residence in around 24 US areas. V and J are TRBV19 and TRBJ2-5, with 8 positions matching TRBD1. Input material: PBMCs or T cells enriched from blood (not recorded which). This clonotype was obtained from a man aged 35-49 years in a cohort exposed to, infected with or recovered from COVID-19 (not recorded which). The CDR3 here is CASSIGTGIWETQYF. DNA for the CDR3: TGTGCCAGTAGTATCGGGACAGGTATTTGGGAGACCCAGTACTTC.